The entry that follows covers one TCR beta chain sequence. Its antigen remains unidentified. Generated by immunoSEQ multiplex PCR, the TCRdb table keeps only in-frame clones and is missing some. The repertoire holds some 130,000 clones, with about four fifths as singletons. This entry comes from a study of a mutant IDH1 vaccine in newly diagnosed glioma. Unmatched junction bases numbered 3, after V lost 3 bases and J lost 2 bases. CDR1 and CDR2 (germline): SGDLS, YYNGEE. The CDR3 length is 14 residues. The time point: week 11, during vaccination. The study gave 300 ug of mutant IDH1 20-mer peptide per vaccine dose, with topical imiquimod.

The chain uses TRBV9 and TRBJ2-5; 8 bases are shared with TRBD2. The source material was PBMCs, sampled from a glioma patient whose treatment included an IDH1 peptide vaccine. This TCR was recovered from a man aged 35-49 years with glioma. CDR3 nucleotide sequence: TGTGCCAGCAGCGCGAGCGGGGGACAAGAGACCCAGTACTTC. This translates into CASSASGGQETQYF.